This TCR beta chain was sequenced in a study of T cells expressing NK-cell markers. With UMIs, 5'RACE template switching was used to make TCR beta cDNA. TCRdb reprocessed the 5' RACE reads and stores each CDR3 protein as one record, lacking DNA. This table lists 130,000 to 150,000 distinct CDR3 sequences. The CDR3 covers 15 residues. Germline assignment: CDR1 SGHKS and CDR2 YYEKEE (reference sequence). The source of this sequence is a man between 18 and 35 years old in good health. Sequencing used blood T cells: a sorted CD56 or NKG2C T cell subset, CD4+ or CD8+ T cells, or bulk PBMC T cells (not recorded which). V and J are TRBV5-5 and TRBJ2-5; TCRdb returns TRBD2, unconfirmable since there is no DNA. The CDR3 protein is CASSFFGGRSETQYF.